This T cell receptor beta chain derives from a study of memory CD4+ T cells and cytomegalovirus serostatus. As for the study in general: Donors were healthy Belgian adults, several CMV seropositive and about 24 seronegative.

The sort gate was single viable CD3+CD4+CD8-CD45RO+ cells for memory CD4+ T cells. CMV serostatus came from serum IgG against pp150, pp28, p38, p52. Study-level results: Median bootstrapped AUC for CMV status was approximately 0.96 originally, 0.9 to 0.93 US-trained. About 40% of the roughly 150 known CMV-associated TCRbeta sequences appeared in CD4+ memory.

This CDR3 is 16 amino acids long. Trimming removed 2 bases at V and 5 bases at J, with 18 bases between. CDR1 is KGHSH and CDR2 is LQKENI in the germline V gene. Sequencing was performed with immunoSEQ multiplex PCR; in TCRdb, only in-frame clones are kept and a portion is missing. The sample consists of tens of thousands of clones, 75% to 80% of them appearing once. With regard to this clone: Its target is unknown.

Sequencing was carried out using memory CD4+ T cells from blood. This chain uses TRBV18 with TRBJ2-5; D perhaps matches TRBD1 (6 bases). This clonotype was sampled from an adult in good health and CMV-seronegative. As DNA, the CDR3 is TGTGCCAGCTCACCAAGAGGCAGGGGCGGTGTGGAGACCCAGTACTTC. Its protein is CASSPRGRGGVETQYF. Together with reference TRBV18 and TRBJ2-5, the CDR3 gives the full variable domain: NAGVMQNPRHLVRRRGQEARLRCSPMKGHSHVYWYRQLPEEGLKFMVYLQKENIIDESGMPKERFSAEFPKEGPSILRIQQVVRGDSAAYFCASSPRGRGGVETQYFGPGTRLLVL.